Sequencing of this T cell receptor beta chain was carried out in a study of T cell repertoires in cytomegalovirus infection. On the study more broadly: A matching HLA type, together with CMV infection, was signaled by public TCR beta signatures. Study-wide points: Ex vivo responses were dominated by HLA-C-restricted CMV-specific TCR beta clonotypes. There were carriers of CMV plus the relevant HLA, and cumulative public TCR beta family frequency identified them.

TCRdb recomputed calls from the reads with MiXCR, one row per CDR3 protein. Among around 100,000 distinct CDR3 sequences listed, roughly 9.1% were seen once. This clonotype came up many times. The target antigen is unknown. The CDR3 extends over 17 amino acids. V lost 2 bases and J lost 7; bases outside the gene matches: 14. From germline, CDR1 is SNHLY and CDR2 FYNNEI. This TCR was sampled from a human donor in good health (CMV status not recorded). Some clones in this sample may be carry-over from other donors' samples. The sequencing input was PBMCs, sequenced either directly or after in vitro stimulation (not recorded which). The chain recombines TRBV2 with TRBJ2-1; 7 nucleotides line up with TRBD1. The CDR3 region is CASSERMRTGHRNEQFF. The DNA for the CDR3 is TGTGCCAGCAGTGAACGAATGCGGACAGGACACAGAAATGAGCAGTTCTTC.